Following are 10 T cell receptor beta chains from one sample sequenced in a study of PD-1 blockade in classical Hodgkin lymphoma. Time point given: cycle 4 day 1 (C4D1), after 5 to 7 weeks of nivolumab. Every single patient, without exception, relapsed after autologous stem cell transplantation, and brentuximab vedotin exposure varied. Assay used: immunoSEQ multiplex PCR; TCRdb lists only in-frame clones, some missing. The sample comprises approximately 90,000 clones, 83% of which are singletons, and about a sixth rests with the top ten. Sequenced here: peripheral blood mononuclear cells (PBMCs), sampled before the fourth cycle of nivolumab. The origin of the receptors is a human donor with classical Hodgkin lymphoma.

The chain combines TRBV28 with TRBJ1-2, with TRBD1 matching 8 bases. Per germline, CDR1 MDHEN and CDR2 SYDVKM. The CDR3 extends over 13 amino acids. V lost 7 bases, J lost 8 bases, and 9 bases stayed unmatched. The CDR3: CASISGGAGGYTF. Here the CDR3 DNA reads TGTGCCAGCATTTCAGGGGGCGCGGGAGGCTACACCTTC.

The chain recombines TRBV6-5 with TRBJ2-7, with 7 positions matching TRBD1. The CDR3 extends over 14 amino acids. Germline CDR1 reads MNHEY; CDR2 reads SVGAGI. V was pared by 5 bases and J by 1 base, with 5 bases of the junction left unmatched. This CDR3 is CASSPLQGSYEQYF. CDR3 in DNA: TGTGCCAGCAGTCCATTACAGGGGTCCTACGAGCAGTACTTC.

V and J are TRBV14 and TRBJ2-5, with 11 nucleotides matching TRBD1. After removal of 3 bases from V and 5 bases from J, the junction contained 5 bases not matched to a gene. The length of the CDR3 is 15 residues. Germline CDR1 and CDR2: SGHDN and FVKESK. CDR3 sequence reads: CASSQWDRGYETQYF. In DNA form, the CDR3 reads TGTGCCAGCAGCCAGTGGGACAGGGGGTATGAGACCCAGTACTTC.

The chain is built from TRBV7-8 and TRBJ2-7; 10 positions match TRBD2. Germline CDR1 is SGHVS and CDR2 is FQNEAQ. Losses at the gene ends were 4 bases for V and 3 bases for J; bases not matched to a gene: 3. The CDR3 consists of 14 residues. The CDR3 DNA sequence: TGTGCCAGCAGCTGGACTAGCGGTGACTACGAGCAGTACTTC. Its translation: CASSWTSGDYEQYF. The whole variable domain, remainder taken from reference TRBV7-8 and TRBJ2-7, is GAGVSQSPRYKVAKRGQDVALRCDPISGHVSLFWYQQALGQGPEFLTYFQNEAQLDKSGLPSDRFFAERPEGSVSTLKIQRTQQEDSAVYLCASSWTSGDYEQYFGPGTRLTVT.

This clone was detected only once. V is TRBV14 and J is TRBJ1-2, with D possibly matching TRBD1 (5 bases). CDR1 is SGHDN, CDR2 FVKESK, per germline. Between the trimmed V and J ends, which lost 2 bases and 4 bases, there was a span of 11 bases. This CDR3 comprises 14 residues. The CDR3 nucleotides read TGTGCCAGCAGCCAACTGACAGCCCTCTATGGCTACACCTTC. It is translated as CASSQLTALYGYTF. The full variable domain, rest sourced from reference TRBV14 and TRBJ1-2, is EAGVTQFPSHSVIEKGQTVTLRCDPISGHDNLYWYRRVMGKEIKFLLHFVKESKQDESGMPNNRFLAERTGGTYSTLKVQPAELEDSGVYFCASSQLTALYGYTFGSGTRLTVV.

V usage is TRBV4-2 and J usage is TRBJ1-1, with D unclear. Germline lookup yields CDR1 LGHNA and CDR2 YNFKEQ. Trimming took 4 bases from V and 4 from J, leaving 13 bases between them. This CDR3 is 14 amino acids long. The DNA of the CDR3 is TGTGCCAGCAGCCGCTTATTGGGCGGCACTGAAGCTTTCTTT. Encoded protein: CASSRLLGGTEAFF.

This clone was detected a few times. This chain links TRBV5-4 with TRBJ2-5; no clear D gene. The germline gives CDR1 SGHNT, CDR2 YYREEE (reference sequence). Trimming took off 4 bases at V and 1 base at J, with 11 bases between the two ends. There are 14 residues in the CDR3. In DNA, the CDR3 is TGTGCCAGCAGCCGTGGACGTAGCCAAGAGACCCAGTACTTC. It specifies CASSRGRSQETQYF. Together with reference TRBV5-4 and TRBJ2-5, the CDR3 gives the full variable domain: ETGVTQSPTHLIKTRGQQVTLRCSSQSGHNTVSWYQQALGQGPQFIFQYYREEENGRGNFPPRFSGLQFPNYSSELNVNALELDDSALYLCASSRGRSQETQYFGPGTRLLVL.

This clone was counted between two and nine times. The same CDR3 can be traced to other DNA sequences in this sample. The chain's CDR3 is CASSIVGMRTEAFF. DNA of the CDR3: TGTGCCAGTAGTATAGTTGGAATGCGCACTGAAGCTTTCTTT. This chain uses TRBV19 with TRBJ1-1; no clear D gene. Germline V lookup: CDR1 LNHDA, CDR2 SQIVND (reference sequence). The V end was cut by 1 base, the J end by 4 bases, with 10 bases between. The CDR3 totals 14 residues. The full variable domain, with the rest looked up from reference TRBV19 and TRBJ1-1, is DGGITQSPKYLFRKEGQNVTLSCEQNLNHDAMYWYRQDPGQGLRLIYYSQIVNDFQKGDIAEGYSVSREKKESFPLTVTSAQKNPTAFYLCASSIVGMRTEAFFGQGTRLTVV.

The chain has TRBV19 and TRBJ1-1; possible D gene TRBD1, 5 bases. Germline V lookup: CDR1 LNHDA, CDR2 SQIVND (reference sequence). The V end was cut by 1 base, the J end by 1 base, with 19 bases between. The CDR3 has 18 amino acids. The CDR3 region is CASSIGARVGQANTEAFF. The CDR3 nucleotides are TGTGCCAGTAGTATAGGGGCCAGGGTGGGCCAAGCGAACACTGAAGCTTTCTTT.

The CDR3 here is CAITGTSLDEQYF. In DNA, the CDR3 is TGTGCCATCACCGGGACTAGTTTAGACGAGCAGTACTTC. This rearrangement joins TRBV10-3 to TRBJ2-5, with 8 positions matching TRBD2. Gene TRBJ2-7 matches the end of the DNA better, so the J call may be wrong. CDR1 and CDR2 from the germline V gene are ENHRY and SYGVKD. This CDR3 has 13 amino acids.